A single sample is the source of the 11 T cell receptor beta chains below, sequenced in a study of blood T cell repertoires in COVID-19. Only in-frame clones appear in the TCRdb table, and some are missing; sequencing was by immunoSEQ multiplex PCR. The sample contains 100,000 to 140,000 clones, about nine tenths of which appear only once. Sequencing was done on a sample of peripheral blood. These receptors were obtained from a young woman with acute or convalescent COVID-19.

The sample holds a few counts of this clone. The gene calls are TRBV24-1 and TRBJ2-5; 11 bases align to TRBD2. Germline CDR1 KGHDR, CDR2 SFDVKD. The CDR3 extends over 17 amino acids. V lost 8 bases and J lost 1; bases outside the gene matches: 11. The CDR3 loop reads CATKGPRLAGPQETQYF. CDR3 nucleotides: TGTGCCACCAAGGGCCCCAGACTAGCGGGGCCCCAAGAGACCCAGTACTTC.

The chain recombines TRBV7-3 with TRBJ1-4, with D uncertain. Germline-derived CDR1 and CDR2 are SGHTA and FQGTGA. Trimming took off 2 bases at V and 8 bases at J, with 9 bases between the two ends. The CDR3 runs to 13 residues. The CDR3 region is CASSLQPGEKLFF. The CDR3 bases are TGTGCCAGCAGCTTACAGCCCGGGGAAAAACTGTTTTTT.

This chain uses TRBV10-3 with TRBJ1-6, with D possibly being TRBD1 (5 bases). V gave up 6 bases and J gave up 7 bases, with 13 bases separating them. Germline-derived CDR1 and CDR2 are ENHRY and SYGVKD. This CDR3 is 14 amino acids long. CDR3 coding DNA: TGTGCCATCAGAAGAACAGGTTCGAATTCACCCCTCCACTTT. It encodes CAIRRTGSNSPLHF.

Concerning this clone: The final CDR3 position lacks the conserved phenylalanine or tryptophan, pointing to a likely read error. Because the CDR3's place on the DNA is in doubt, the DNA is left out and the CDR3 is given as listed by TCRdb. V and J are TRBV10-1 and TRBJ2-6; TRBD1, the table's D call, lacks a check against the DNA. CDR1 and CDR2 (germline): WNHNN, SYGVQD (reference sequence). The CDR3 is 10 amino acids long, termini counted. CDR3 amino acids: CASTRRGQFY.

The rearrangement links TRBV19 to TRBJ1-6; 7 bases match TRBD1. CDR3 size: 15 residues. With V trimmed by 6 bases and J by 11 bases, 13 bases remained unmatched. CDR1 is LNHDA and CDR2 is SQIVND in the germline V gene (reference sequence). In nucleotides, the CDR3 is TGTGCCAGTAGAGTACAGGGCTCACAGGGGACACCCCTCCACTTT. Its protein product is CASRVQGSQGTPLHF.

V is TRBV5-4 and J is TRBJ1-1; 7 positions agree with TRBD1. J gave up 2 bases and V 4 bases, and 17 bases lay outside the gene matches. Germline values: CDR1 SGHNT, CDR2 YYREEE (reference sequence). The length of the CDR3 is 18 residues. CDR3 residues: CASSQGGWTSGVNTEAFF. Written as DNA, the CDR3 is TGTGCCAGCAGCCAGGGGGGCTGGACATCGGGCGTCAACACTGAAGCTTTCTTT.

The count of this clone is one. The rearrangement links TRBV15 to TRBJ2-2; D remains unclear. Deletions cut 6 bases from V and 3 bases from J, with 17 bases between. Germline loops: CDR1 LNHNV, CDR2 YYDKDF (reference sequence). There are 16 residues in the CDR3. The CDR3 bases are TGTGCCACCAGAGTCGGTCCGATCCCCTACACCGGGGAGCTGTTTTTT. Translated, it gives CATRVGPIPYTGELFF.

V and J are TRBV19 and TRBJ1-1; no reliable D call. There are 13 residues in the CDR3. Trimming stripped 6 bases from V and 3 bases from J, with 11 bases between. The germline gives CDR1 LNHDA, CDR2 SQIVND (reference sequence). CDR3 residues: CASRFGRDTEAFF. CDR3 coding DNA: TGTGCCAGTAGATTCGGGCGGGACACTGAAGCTTTCTTT.

The chain carries TRBV6-5 and TRBJ1-1; 7 nucleotides align to TRBD1. This CDR3 comprises 13 residues. Germline V CDR1 and CDR2: MNHEY, SVGAGI. The V and J ends lost 5 bases and 4 bases, in that order; junction bases with no gene match: 4. The CDR3 reads CASSQGVVTEAFF. The CDR3 DNA follows: TGTGCCAGCAGTCAGGGGGTGGTCACTGAAGCTTTCTTT.

The genes are TRBV7-7 and TRBJ1-1; D not certain. The CDR3 is 19 amino acids. V lost 2 bases and J lost 0, with 22 bases in between. Germline V gene sequence: CDR1 SSHAT, CDR2 FNYEAQ (reference sequence). CDR3 nucleotides: TGTGCCAGCAGCTTATCTTTTAAGGGAGCCGGCAGATTGAACACTGAAGCTTTCTTT. As protein: CASSLSFKGAGRLNTEAFF.

This chain uses TRBV30 with TRBJ1-6, with D possibly matching TRBD1 (5 bases). Looked up from germline, CDR1 is GTSNPN and CDR2 is SVGIG (reference sequence). The germline V and J ends were trimmed by 4 bases and 10 bases, with 17 bases remaining between them. This CDR3 is built from 14 residues. This CDR3 reads CAWTGTLRGSPLHF. The CDR3 nucleotides are TGTGCCTGGACCGGGACCCTCCGGGGGTCACCCCTCCACTTT.